Each of the 16 T cell receptor beta chains below was sequenced from the same sample in a study of blood T cells in healthy people across ages. Together with a sample-barcoded 5' primer, a J-beta primer mix was included in a second PCR lasting about 7 to 11 cycles. Each CDR3 protein gets one entry after TCRdb re-called the 5' RACE reads with MiXCR. The table records 850,000 to 1,000,000 distinct CDR3 sequences, roughly 52% of them present only once. Material for sequencing was blood. The receptors come from a man aged 30 to 39 in good health.

The rearrangement links TRBV7-2 to TRBJ1-4; no clear D gene. V shed 1 base and J shed 5 bases, with 11 bases lying between them. Germline values: CDR1 SGHTA, CDR2 FQGNSA. This CDR3 region has 15 residues. The CDR3 loop is CASSLEGLGNEKLFF. CDR3 sequence (DNA): TGTGCCAGCAGCTTAGAAGGGTTGGGGAATGAAAAACTGTTTTTT.

In its sample, this clonotype was seen many times. This chain joins TRBV20-1 and TRBJ1-2, with D tentatively TRBD1 (5 bases). The germline V and J ends were trimmed by 1 base and 3 bases, with 18 bases remaining between them. Germline CDR1 DFQATT, CDR2 SNEGSKA (reference sequence). The CDR3 has 16 amino acids. The CDR3 loop reads CSARVRRYRGDYGYTF. CDR3 in DNA: TGCAGTGCTAGAGTCCGACGTTACCGAGGGGACTATGGCTACACCTTC.

V and J are TRBV7-2 and TRBJ1-2; 8 nucleotides line up with TRBD1. CDR3 size: 17 residues. Germline CDR1 reads SGHTA; CDR2 reads FQGNSA. Germline trimming cut 1 base from V and 2 bases from J; bases unmatched to any gene: 9. This chain's CDR3 is CASSLVSGGVTNYGYTF. The CDR3 nucleotides are TGTGCCAGCAGCTTAGTATCAGGGGGCGTCACGAACTATGGCTACACCTTC. Variable domain in full (rest from reference TRBV7-2 and TRBJ1-2): GAGVSQSPSNKVTEKGKDVELRCDPISGHTALYWYRQSLGQGLEFLIYFQGNSAPDKSGLPSDRFSAERTGGSVSTLTIQRTQQEDSAVYLCASSLVSGGVTNYGYTFGSGTRLTVV.

This chain connects TRBV7-2 to TRBJ2-5; TRBD2 agrees at 7 bases. CDR1 SGHTA and CDR2 FQGNSA come from the germline V gene. J was trimmed by 2 bases and V by 6 bases; bases with no gene match: 6. The CDR3 is 14 amino acids. The CDR3: CASRPLGGQETQYF. Here the CDR3 DNA reads TGTGCCAGCAGGCCCCTGGGAGGGCAAGAGACCCAGTACTTC.

In its sample, this clonotype was seen a few times. The genes are TRBV29-1 and TRBJ2-3, with TRBD1 matching 7 bases. The CDR3 contains 14 residues. V lost 7 bases, J lost 1 base, and 8 bases stayed unmatched. Germline CDR1 and CDR2: SQVTM and ANQGSEA. The CDR3 DNA follows: TGCAGCGCCGCCCAGGGGGAACGCACAGATACGCAGTATTTT. Translating gives CSAAQGERTDTQYF.

This chain connects TRBV7-8 to TRBJ2-7; weak D call: TRBD2 (5 bases). The length of the CDR3 is 14 residues. Trimming cost V 5 bases and J 6 bases, with 17 bases left between them. The germline V gene has CDR1 SGHVS and CDR2 FQNEAQ. The CDR3 DNA reads as TGTGCCAGCAGCGACCGGGTCACCCGGGGCGAGCAGTACTTC. Translation gives CASSDRVTRGEQYF. The full variable domain, with the rest looked up from reference TRBV7-8 and TRBJ2-7, is GAGVSQSPRYKVAKRGQDVALRCDPISGHVSLFWYQQALGQGPEFLTYFQNEAQLDKSGLPSDRFFAERPEGSVSTLKIQRTQQEDSAVYLCASSDRVTRGEQYFGPGTRLTVT.

The chain carries TRBV10-3 and TRBJ2-1; D remains ambiguous. There are 15 residues in the CDR3. Germline assignment: CDR1 ENHRY and CDR2 SYGVKD. Trimming left V 4 bases short and J 0 bases short, with 10 bases between. The CDR3: CAISANSSSYNEQFF. The CDR3 DNA sequence: TGTGCCATCAGTGCGAACAGCAGCTCCTACAATGAGCAGTTCTTC.

The chain couples TRBV7-2 to TRBJ2-3; D remains ambiguous. Trimming left V 2 bases short and J 14 bases short, with 14 bases between. This CDR3 contains 12 residues. Germline loops: CDR1 SGHTA, CDR2 FQGNSA. DNA of the CDR3: TGTGCCAGCAGCTTAATGAAGACACCGTTGTATTTT. It codes for CASSLMKTPLYF.

The chain couples TRBV6-5 to TRBJ2-5; perhaps TRBD1 as D (5 bases). CDR1 is MNHEY and CDR2 is SVGAGI in the germline V gene. V was pared by 2 bases and J by 2 bases, with 12 bases between. The CDR3 has 15 amino acids. The CDR3 region is CASSYGAGRQETQYF. The DNA of the CDR3 is TGTGCCAGCAGTTACGGGGCAGGCCGGCAAGAGACCCAGTACTTC.

This clonotype was recorded only once. The germline gene is not matched at one end of the junction; a read error may be the cause. The chain carries TRBV28 and TRBJ2-1, with 9 bases identical to TRBD1. The germline V gene has CDR1 MDHEN and CDR2 SYDVKM. This CDR3 is built from 17 residues. In DNA, the CDR3 is TGTGCCGGCAGTTCGTCGACGGGACAGGGCGTATACAATGAGCAGTTCTTC. It encodes CAGSSSTGQGVYNEQFF.

The rearrangement links TRBV29-1 to TRBJ2-4; TRBD1 is a possible D gene (5 bases). V lost 4 bases and J 8 bases, leaving 15 bases between the germline ends. From germline, CDR1 is SQVTM and CDR2 ANQGSEA. The CDR3 has 13 amino acids. As DNA, the CDR3 is TGCAGCGTTGTTCGGACATTTGGAGACATTCAGTACTTC. Encoded protein: CSVVRTFGDIQYF.

This clonotype showed up just once. V usage is TRBV29-1 and J usage is TRBJ2-1; D is undetermined. The CDR3 loop spans 13 amino acids. Germline loops: CDR1 SQVTM, CDR2 ANQGSEA. V dropped 5 bases and J dropped 0 bases, with 8 bases sitting between them. CDR3 coding DNA: TGCAGCGTTTCAAAGAGCTCCTACAATGAGCAGTTCTTC. This encodes CSVSKSSYNEQFF.

The chain carries TRBV20-1 and TRBJ2-4, with D possibly being TRBD2 (5 bases). Near its end, the DNA agrees better with TRBJ2-7, so the J call may be wrong. This CDR3 is built from 13 residues. Germline-derived CDR1 and CDR2 are DFQATT and SNEGSKA (reference sequence). CDR3 in amino acids: CSARDYTGYEQYF. The CDR3 coding sequence is TGCAGTGCTAGAGATTACACGGGGTACGAGCAGTACTTC.

This clonotype occurred a few times. This CDR3 reads CASRLPGYGTQYF. DNA of the CDR3: TGTGCCAGCAGACTTCCAGGGTACGGTACGCAGTATTTT. V gene TRBV6-1 combines with J gene TRBJ2-3, with D perhaps matching TRBD1 (5 bases). The CDR3 totals 13 residues. The V end was cut by 6 bases, the J end by 8 bases, with 15 bases between. Germline V gene data show CDR1 as MNHNS and CDR2 as SASEGT.

This clonotype was recorded a few times. This chain uses TRBV6-5 with TRBJ2-1; TRBD2 matches at 7 bases. The V gene end was trimmed by 5 bases and the J gene end by 6 bases; junction bases not matched to a gene: 10. There are 15 residues in the CDR3. Germline V CDR1 and CDR2: MNHEY, SVGAGI. CDR3 loop: CASSPLGGGGNEQFF. CDR3 DNA sequence: TGTGCCAGCAGTCCCCTGGGCGGGGGAGGCAATGAGCAGTTCTTC.

This clonotype was seen repeatedly, ten times or more. The chain has TRBV6-6 and TRBJ2-5; D call uncertain. Germline V gene data show CDR1 as MNHNY and CDR2 as SVGAGI (reference sequence). Between the trimmed V and J ends, which lost 6 bases and 0 bases, there was a span of 8 bases. This CDR3 comprises 13 residues. The CDR3 is CASSLVYQETQYF. The CDR3 DNA follows: TGTGCCAGCAGCTTAGTTTACCAAGAGACCCAGTACTTC.